The source of this TCR beta chain is a study of T cell responses to AZD1222 COVID-19 vaccine. Whole-study findings and limits: Unmutated variant regions are reportedly the target of nearly half of TCRs that are spike-specific. A mostly white British donor set with more females was recruited, and clonal diversity was possibly underestimated. The peak T cell response came first, and repertoires were sampled only after it.

Note on this clone: The antigen is unknown.

Measured with immunoSEQ multiplex PCR; TCRdb has only the in-frame clones, and not every one. Here the sample spans roughly 97,000 clones, about 91% being singletons. The CDR3 spans 15 residues. Germline CDR1 reads KGHSH; CDR2 reads LQKENI. The V gene lost 3 bases and the J gene lost 7 bases, with 18 bases spanning the gap. The TCR sequence derives from an adult in good health. The sample in question was peripheral blood, obtained on day 0 of AZD1222 vaccination. The chain couples TRBV18 to TRBJ1-1, with a possible D match to TRBD1 (5 bases). CDR3 sequence reads: CASSPGPGFGGEAFF. CDR3 in DNA: TGTGCCAGCTCACCGGGACCAGGTTTCGGCGGTGAAGCTTTCTTT.